This T cell receptor (beta chain) was observed in a study of cytomegalovirus exposure and HLA in healthy donors. Study information: Across some 400 genotyped donors, just over 80% landed in the Caucasian-associated ancestry cluster. General study findings and limits: Accurate HLA-A and HLA-B prediction from TCR beta sequences was reported for most subjects. The authors later linked a missense DCLRE1C variant to TCR beta V- and J-gene trimming.

PCR used 60 Vbeta primers and 13 Jbeta primers. Sequencing was performed with immunoSEQ multiplex PCR; in TCRdb, only in-frame clones are kept and a portion is missing. The sample lists 150,000 to 200,000 clones, roughly 80% occurring once. With respect to this clone: Its specificity is unknown.

The germline CDR1 and CDR2 sequences are SGHRS and YFSETQ. There are 15 residues in the CDR3. With V trimmed by 0 bases and J by 3 bases, 3 bases remained unmatched. The receptor was isolated from a man aged 35-49 years in good health and CMV-seropositive. V and J are TRBV5-1 and TRBJ2-1; 7 bases map to TRBD2. Input material: PBMCs. In DNA, the CDR3 is TGCGCCAGCAGCTTGGGGGGGGGACGCTACAATGAGCAGTTCTTC. Encoded protein: CASSLGGGRYNEQFF. The variable domain in full, completed from reference TRBV5-1 and TRBJ2-1, reads KAGVTQTPRYLIKTRGQQVTLSCSPISGHRSVSWYQQTPGQGLQFLFEYFSETQRNKGNFPGRFSGRQFSNSRSEMNVSTLELGDSALYLCASSLGGGRYNEQFFGPGTRLTVL.